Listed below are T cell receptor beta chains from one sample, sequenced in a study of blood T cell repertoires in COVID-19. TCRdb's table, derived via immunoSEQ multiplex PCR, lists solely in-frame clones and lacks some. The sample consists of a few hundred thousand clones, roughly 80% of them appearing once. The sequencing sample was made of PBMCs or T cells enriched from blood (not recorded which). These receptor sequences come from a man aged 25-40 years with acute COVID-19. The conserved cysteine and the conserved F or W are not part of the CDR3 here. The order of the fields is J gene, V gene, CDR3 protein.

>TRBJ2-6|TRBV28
ASSSADRSGANVLT
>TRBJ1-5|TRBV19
ASSMPIKRTGRSNQPQH
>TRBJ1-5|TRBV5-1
ASSLVAGPDQPQH
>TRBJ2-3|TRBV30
AWSLAGADTQY
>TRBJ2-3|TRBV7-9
ASSPLDTQY
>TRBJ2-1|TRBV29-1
SAQASSAGGEQF
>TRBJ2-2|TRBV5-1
ASSLAGQPQRELF
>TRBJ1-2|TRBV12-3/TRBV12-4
ASSPDGSGGYT
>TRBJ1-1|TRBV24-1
ATSATDRAAF
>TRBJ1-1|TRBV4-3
ASSQDEGTEAF
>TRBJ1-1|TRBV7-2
ASSLGGPEAF
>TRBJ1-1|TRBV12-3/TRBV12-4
ASLPYMNTEAF
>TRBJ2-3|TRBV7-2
ASSLSPGHSILADTQY
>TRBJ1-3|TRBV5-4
ASSLEGGGKGNTIY
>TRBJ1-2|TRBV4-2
ATGEANYGYT
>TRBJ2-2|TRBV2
ASSLTGELF
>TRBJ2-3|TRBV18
ASRKGQGADTQY
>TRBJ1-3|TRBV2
ASRVNQGSGNTIY